This is a list of T cell receptor beta chains from one sample in a study of cytomegalovirus exposure and HLA in healthy donors. The repertoire was sequenced with immunoSEQ multiplex PCR; TCRdb's copy has only in-frame clones and lacks some. The top ten clones hold about 2.8% of a sample with 200,000 or so clones, over 75% of them seen once. Sequencing input: PBMCs. The receptor set was obtained from a woman between 25 and 40 years old in good health and CMV-seronegative. Both conserved end residues are part of each CDR3. D genes are given only for firm matches. The size field is filled for only some rows; it gives once, few, many or a size class.

TRBJ2-1	TRBV28	-	TRBD1	17	CASSAPRDRSSYNEQFF	TGTGCCAGCAGTGCCCCAAGGGACAGGAGCTCCTACAATGAGCAGTTCTTC
TRBJ2-3	TRBV4-1	-	-	15	CASSQEGAAWDTQYF	TGCGCCAGCAGCCAAGAGGGGGCCGCATGGGATACGCAGTATTTT
TRBJ2-7	TRBV28	-	-	15	CASSPPPASSYEQYF	TGTGCCAGCAGTCCCCCCCCGGCTAGCAGCTACGAGCAGTACTTC
TRBJ2-3	TRBV5-1	-	-	15	CASSPTGTGGDTQYF	TGCGCCAGCAGCCCTACCGGGACCGGGGGAGATACGCAGTATTTT
TRBJ1-5	TRBV6-6	-	-	14	CASREDTDNQPQHF	TGTGCCAGCAGAGAAGACACGGACAATCAGCCCCAGCATTTT
TRBJ2-3	TRBV5-4	-	TRBD1	15	CASSPTGDVTDTQYF	TGTGCCAGCAGCCCCACAGGGGACGTCACAGATACGCAGTATTTT
TRBJ1-1	TRBV29-1	-	TRBD1	14	CSVDLGQGNTEAFF	TGCAGCGTTGATTTGGGACAGGGGAACACTGAAGCTTTCTTT
TRBJ1-1	TRBV9	-	TRBD1	12	CASSPWTGEAFF	TGTGCCAGCAGCCCATGGACAGGAGAAGCTTTCTTT
TRBJ2-7	TRBV23-1	-	-	16	CASSQDGGAIPPEQYF	TGCGCCAGCAGTCAAGATGGCGGGGCGATCCCTCCCGAGCAGTACTTC
TRBJ2-7	TRBV7-9	-	TRBD1	14	CASSWGQGSYEQYF	TGTGCCAGCAGCTGGGGACAGGGGTCCTACGAGCAGTACTTC
TRBJ2-1	TRBV11-3	-	TRBD1	15	CASSLRGTGPHEQFF	TGTGCCAGCAGCTTAAGGGGGACAGGGCCCCACGAGCAGTTCTTC
TRBJ1-1	TRBV20-1	few	-	11	CSDIDYLGAFF	TGCAGTGACATAGACTACCTGGGGGCTTTCTTT
TRBJ1-1	TRBV6-6	-	TRBD1	15	CASRIQGFTNTEAFF	TGTGCCAGCAGGATACAGGGGTTTACGAACACTGAAGCTTTCTTT
TRBJ2-7	TRBV10-2	-	-	12	CASAPGPDEQYF	TGCGCCAGCGCCCCAGGGCCGGACGAGCAGTACTTC
TRBJ2-7	TRBV5-6	-	TRBD2	16	CASSLGLAGESYEQYF	TGTGCCAGCAGCTTGGGACTAGCGGGAGAGTCCTACGAGCAGTACTTC
TRBJ1-1	TRBV5-1	-	-	13	CASGDDLDTEAFF	TGCGCCAGCGGAGACGATTTAGACACTGAAGCTTTCTTT
TRBJ2-7	TRBV7-2	few	-	12	CASSITGLEQYF	TGTGCCAGCAGCATTACAGGGCTCGAGCAGTACTTC
TRBJ2-5	TRBV4-1	-	TRBD2	16	CASSQDLGGVGETQYF	TGCGCCAGCAGCCAAGATCTGGGAGGGGTCGGCGAGACCCAGTACTTC
TRBJ2-7	TRBV27	few	-	14	CASSFGTGAYEQYF	TGTGCCAGCAGTTTCGGGACTGGAGCCTACGAGCAGTACTTC
TRBJ2-3	TRBV19	-	TRBD2	14	CASMSAGDKDTQYF	TGTGCCAGTATGTCCGCGGGAGATAAAGATACGCAGTATTTT
TRBJ1-4	TRBV30	-	TRBD1	13	CAWATGGLGKLFF	TGTGCCTGGGCAACAGGGGGCCTGGGAAAACTGTTTTTT
TRBJ2-7	TRBV5-4	-	TRBD2	16	CASSLGLAGGSYEQYF	TGTGCCAGCAGCCTGGGACTAGCGGGGGGCTCCTACGAGCAGTACTTC